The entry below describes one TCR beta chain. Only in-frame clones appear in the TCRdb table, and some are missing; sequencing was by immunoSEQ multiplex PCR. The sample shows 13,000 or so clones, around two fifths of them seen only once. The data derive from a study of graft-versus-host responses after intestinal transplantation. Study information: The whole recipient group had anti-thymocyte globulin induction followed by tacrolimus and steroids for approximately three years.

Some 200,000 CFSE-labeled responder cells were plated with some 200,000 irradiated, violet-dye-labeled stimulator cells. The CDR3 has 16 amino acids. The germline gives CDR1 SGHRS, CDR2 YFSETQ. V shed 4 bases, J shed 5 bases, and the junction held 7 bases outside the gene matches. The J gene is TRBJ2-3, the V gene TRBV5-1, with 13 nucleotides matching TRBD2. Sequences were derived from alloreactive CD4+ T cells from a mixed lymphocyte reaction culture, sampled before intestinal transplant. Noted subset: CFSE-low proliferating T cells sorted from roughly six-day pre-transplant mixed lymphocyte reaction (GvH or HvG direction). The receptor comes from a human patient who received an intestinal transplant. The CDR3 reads CASSVLAGGRGDTQYF. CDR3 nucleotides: TGCGCCAGCAGCGTACTAGCGGGGGGGCGCGGAGATACGCAGTATTTT.